This T cell receptor beta chain originates from a study of T cells in Graves' hyperthyroidism and ophthalmopathy. Whole-study results and caveats: Clonotypes that were expanded in thyroid above 0.001 mostly appeared in blood too. The model made its ophthalmopathy prediction, and onset followed a median 6.5 months later. A 13 V-J signature model discriminated ophthalmopathy versus stable hyperthyroidism.

What was amplified from RNA transcripts were TCR beta CDR3 regions. Carried out on the TCR CDR3, a first-round RT-PCR used the HTBI primer set. In TCRdb, the multiplex PCR reads were re-called with MiXCR into one record per CDR3 protein. The sample yields about 570,000 distinct CDR3 sequences, roughly 46% seen once. Germline-derived CDR1 and CDR2 are SEHNR and FQNEAQ (reference sequence). The CDR3 totals 12 residues. The V end lost 4 bases, the J end lost 5 bases, and 8 bases lay between the germline ends. A patient was excluded if there was uncontrolled infection, other autoimmune disease, pregnancy or lactation. Notes on this clonotype: Its antigen is still unknown.

The material sequenced was peripheral blood or thyroid tissue (not recorded which). The chain combines TRBV7-9 with TRBJ1-1; D not resolved. The sequence was collected from an adult woman with Graves' disease, either hyperthyroidism or ophthalmopathy (not recorded which). The CDR3 sequence: CASSYGQTEAFF. CDR3 DNA sequence: TGTGCCAGCAGCTATGGTCAGACTGAAGCTTTCTTT.